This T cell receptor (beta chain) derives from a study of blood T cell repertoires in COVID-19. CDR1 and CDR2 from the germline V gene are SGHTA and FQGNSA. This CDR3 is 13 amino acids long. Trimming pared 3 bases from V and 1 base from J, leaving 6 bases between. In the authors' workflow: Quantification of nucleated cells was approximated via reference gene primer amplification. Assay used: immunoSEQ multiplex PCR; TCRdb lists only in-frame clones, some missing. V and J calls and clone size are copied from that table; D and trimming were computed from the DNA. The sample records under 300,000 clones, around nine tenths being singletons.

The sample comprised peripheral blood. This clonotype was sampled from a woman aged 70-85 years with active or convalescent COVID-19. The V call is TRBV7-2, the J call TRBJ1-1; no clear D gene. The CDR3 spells CASSFLENTEAFF. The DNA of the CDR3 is TGTGCCAGCAGCTTCCTAGAGAACACTGAAGCTTTCTTT.